This record concerns one TCR beta chain sequence. Its antigen is as yet unknown. The record originates from a study of cytomegalovirus exposure and HLA in healthy donors. Study-wide results and caveats: Specificity for CMV antigens was confirmed in vitro for a few of the CMV-associated chains. Per published reports, the classifier diagnosed cytomegalovirus status with high specificity and sensitivity.

Only in-frame clones appear in the TCRdb table, and some are missing; sequencing was by immunoSEQ multiplex PCR. The sample holds about 360,000 clones, 75% to 90% seen once. It was the roughly 110-subject validation cohort, separate from the approximately 680-subject first cohort, to which the donors belonged. The sequenced sample was PBMCs. The TCR comes from a woman aged 18 to 35 in good health and CMV-seronegative.

The CDR3 bases are TGTGCCACCAGCACGGGGGGGACTGAAGCTTTCTTT. This translates into CATSTGGTEAFF. The chain carries TRBV15 and TRBJ1-1; tentative D call: TRBD1 (5 bases). Germline V gene lookup returns CDR1 LNHNV and CDR2 YYDKDF (reference sequence). The CDR3 runs 12 residues. V lost 4 bases, J lost 5 bases, and 8 bases lay in between.